This TCR beta chain stems from a study of CD8+ T cells in alopecia areata. General study results and limits: There were many expanded lesional clones persisting in scalp and blood during tofacitinib.

V shed 0 bases and J shed 3 bases, with 12 bases lying between them. Germline-derived CDR1 and CDR2 are SQVTM and ANQGSEA. This CDR3 is built from 14 residues. Reverse transcribed after extraction, RNA yielded cDNA as the sequencing template. Clones were sequenced by immunoSEQ multiplex PCR, and TCRdb holds only the in-frame ones, with some missing. The profile shows 70,000 or so clones, approximately 28% of them singletons. Concerning this clone itself: Its target is unknown.

Treatment in this sample: oral pan-JAK inhibitor, 5-10 mg twice daily. Sequencing used CD8+ T cells sorted from blood, obtained at week 4, from a patient treated with tofacitinib. The chain uses TRBV29-1 and TRBJ2-7; D uncertain. This sequence originates from a human donor with alopecia areata. The CDR3 here is CSVEDQPGDYEQYF. CDR3 DNA sequence: TGCAGCGTTGAAGATCAACCAGGTGACTACGAGCAGTACTTC.